Below, 27 T cell receptor beta chains from the same sample are listed, as sequenced in a study of glioma-infiltrating T cells. Amplification of TCR alpha and beta CDR3 regions from RNA used iRepertoire nested multiplex PCR. MiXCR, run by TCRdb on the multiplex PCR reads, gives a single entry per CDR3 protein. The data contain approximately 120,000 distinct CDR3 sequences, approximately 25% of them singletons. Sequenced sample: glioma tissue, nonneoplastic brain tissue, or PBMCs (not recorded which). The receptors stem from a human donor with low-grade glioma or glioblastoma, undergoing nonglioma brain surgery, or in good health (not recorded which).

This clonotype has a handful of counts. This may be a read error, as it is one base from a much larger clone. The rearrangement links TRBV28 to TRBJ2-7; D is unresolved. CDR1 and CDR2 (germline): MDHEN, SYDVKM. The CDR3 has 15 residues. The CDR3 DNA is TGTGCCAACAGTTTGGCAGCAATGAGCTCCTACGAGCAGTACTTC. This codes for CANSLAAMSSYEQYF.

In its sample, this clonotype was seen a few times. The final CDR3 position lacks the conserved phenylalanine or tryptophan, pointing to a likely read error. J is TRBJ2-5 and V is TRBV7-2; 8 bases agree with TRBD1. V dropped 1 base and J dropped 4; count of bases not matched to a gene: 5. Looked up from germline, CDR1 is SGHTA and CDR2 is FQGNSA. The CDR3 sequence is 15 residues long. In nucleotides, the CDR3 is TGTGCCAGCAGCTTAGGGGGGACAGGAGGAGAGACCCAGTACTCC. Translating it yields CASSLGGTGGETQYS.

A few counts support this clonotype. The rearrangement joins TRBV6-1 to TRBJ1-5, with 7 bases identical to TRBD1. V shed 5 bases and J 3 bases; nucleotides not matched to a gene: 7. This CDR3 contains 15 residues. The V gene's germline CDR1 is MNHNS and CDR2 SASEGT. CDR3 nucleotide sequence: TGTGCCAGCAGTTCAATGGGGACAGCCAATCAGCCCCAGCATTTT. It encodes CASSSMGTANQPQHF.

This clonotype has a count of ten or more. The rearrangement links TRBV4-3 to TRBJ2-5; perhaps TRBD1 as D (6 bases). The CDR3 covers 15 residues. V lost 0 bases, J lost 2 bases, and 10 bases lay in between. CDR1 is LGHNA and CDR2 is YSLEER in the germline V gene. The CDR3 here is CASSQDPDRQETQYF. The CDR3 DNA sequence: TGCGCCAGCAGCCAAGACCCCGACAGGCAAGAGACCCAGTACTTC.

This clonotype was seen repeatedly, ten times or more. V gene TRBV25-1 combines with J gene TRBJ1-2; D unresolved. V was clipped by 1 base and J by 0 bases, with 9 bases between them. The CDR3 spans 15 residues. CDR1 and CDR2 from the germline V gene are MGHDK and SYGVNS. CDR3 sequence reads: CASSEFGGTNYGYTF. The CDR3 DNA reads TGTGCCAGCAGTGAATTTGGAGGGACTAACTATGGCTACACCTTC.

This clonotype was counted between two and nine times. A read error may explain this, as a much larger clone is one base away. The J gene is TRBJ1-1, the V gene TRBV7-2; D remains ambiguous. The CDR3 has 13 amino acids. Germline values: CDR1 SGHTA, CDR2 FQGNSA. The CDR3 coding sequence is TGTGCCAGCCGCTTAGTTGTGAACACTGAAGCTTTCTTT. It codes for CASRLVVNTEAFF. The variable domain in full, with the rest retrieved from reference TRBV7-2 and TRBJ1-1, is GAGVSQSPSNKVTEKGKDVELRCDPISGHTALYWYRQSLGQGLEFLIYFQGNSAPDKSGLPSDRFSAERTGGSVSTLTIQRTQQEDSAVYLCASRLVVNTEAFFGQGTRLTVV.

There are many counts of this clonotype. The rearrangement uses TRBV28 and TRBJ1-5, with D possibly TRBD1 on 5 matching bases. The CDR3 is 14 amino acids. The germline V gene has CDR1 MDHEN and CDR2 SYDVKM. Trimming removed 5 bases from V and 0 bases from J, with 8 bases in between. The CDR3 coding sequence is TGTGCCAGCAGTCGGGACCTTAGCAATCAGCCCCAGCATTTT. Protein sequence: CASSRDLSNQPQHF. The full variable domain, in which reference TRBV28 and TRBJ1-5 provide the parts outside the CDR3, is DVKVTQSSRYLVKRTGEKVFLECVQDMDHENMFWYRQDPGLGLRLIYFSYDVKMKEKGDIPEGYSVSREKKERFSLILESASTNQTSMYLCASSRDLSNQPQHFGDGTRLSIL.

This clonotype appeared many times. The CDR3 loop is CASSLGQASGGRADTQYF. Written as DNA, the CDR3 is TGTGCCAGCAGCCTTGGACAGGCCTCCGGCGGGAGGGCAGATACGCAGTATTTT. The rearrangement links TRBV7-9 to TRBJ2-3; 9 nucleotides line up with TRBD2. The trim removed 5 bases at V and 4 bases at J, leaving 16 bases unmatched. Germline V CDR1 and CDR2: SEHNR, FQNEAQ (reference sequence). This CDR3 has 18 residues.

Regarding this clonotype: A much larger clone lies one base from this, so it may be a read error. The chain is built from TRBV7-6 and TRBJ2-5, with TRBD1 matching 8 bases. The V gene's germline CDR1 is SGHVS and CDR2 FNYEAQ. This CDR3 is 15 amino acids long. With 6 bases clipped from V and 0 bases from J, the junction kept 6 bases outside the gene matches. CDR3 protein: CASRLSDRDQETQYF. DNA for the CDR3: TGTGCCAGCAGACTATCGGACAGGGACCAAGAGACCCAGTACTTC.

This clonotype was detected a few times. The chain recombines TRBV12-3 or TRBV12-4 with TRBJ2-5; D tentatively fits TRBD1 or TRBD2 (5 bases each). The CDR3 loop spans 14 amino acids. Trimming left V 3 bases short and J 1 base short, with 9 bases between. CDR3: CASSLLGGQETQYF. DNA for the CDR3: TGTGCCAGCAGTTTGCTTGGGGGCCAAGAGACCCAGTACTTC.

The chain links TRBV12-3 or TRBV12-4 to TRBJ2-3; D not certain. The CDR3 runs 15 residues. The V end lost 5 bases, the J end lost 0 bases, and 12 bases lay between the germline ends. The CDR3 region has the DNA TGTGCCAGCAGTGTGGACGGAACTAGCACAGATACGCAGTATTTT. It is translated as CASSVDGTSTDTQYF.

This clonotype has at least ten counts. V is TRBV6-1 and J is TRBJ2-7; no definite D call. The CDR3 is 12 residues long. Trimming cost V 6 bases and J 5 bases, with 11 bases left between them. The germline CDR1 and CDR2 sequences are MNHNS and SASEGT. The CDR3 nucleotides are TGTGCCAGCAGCCCCGCGTTGAACGAGCAGTACTTC. Protein: CASSPALNEQYF.

The sample holds many counts of this clonotype. This chain uses TRBV6-1 with TRBJ2-7, with TRBD2 matching over 11 bases. The CDR3 has 15 amino acids. The J segment lost 0 bases and the V segment lost 4 bases, leaving 2 bases of the junction unmatched. Germline values: CDR1 MNHNS, CDR2 SASEGT. The CDR3 nucleotides are TGTGCCAGCAGTGGACTAGCGGGGTTCTCCTACGAGCAGTACTTC. Its translation is CASSGLAGFSYEQYF.

In its sample, this clonotype was seen many times. The rearrangement links TRBV7-9 to TRBJ2-7; 9 positions match TRBD2. Germline-derived CDR1 and CDR2 are SEHNR and FQNEAQ (reference sequence). The length of the CDR3 is 15 residues. Trimming removed 4 bases from V and 3 bases from J; junction bases left unmatched: 7. DNA for the CDR3: TGTGCCAGCAGCTCCGGTAGCGGGAGCATCTACGAGCAGTACTTC. Translation gives CASSSGSGSIYEQYF.

On this clonotype itself: This sequence may be a read error, since a much larger clone differs from it by one base. This chain links TRBV19 with TRBJ1-5; no clear D. CDR3 size: 16 residues. The germline V gene has CDR1 LNHDA and CDR2 SQIVND (reference sequence). The V end lost 3 bases, the J end lost 3 bases, and 15 bases lay between the germline ends. In DNA form, the CDR3 reads TGTGCCAGTAGTATGAGAACATGGGGATACAATCAGCCCCAGCATTTT. The encoded protein is CASSMRTWGYNQPQHF. The whole variable domain, filled in from reference TRBV19 and TRBJ1-5, reads DGGITQSPKYLFRKEGQNVTLSCEQNLNHDAMYWYRQDPGQGLRLIYYSQIVNDFQKGDIAEGYSVSREKKESFPLTVTSAQKNPTAFYLCASSMRTWGYNQPQHFGDGTRLSIL.

This clonotype was counted only a few times. V gene TRBV5-6 combines with J gene TRBJ1-1; 9 bases agree with TRBD1. The CDR3 totals 16 residues. Germline CDR1 and CDR2: SGHDT and YYEEEE. J was trimmed by 5 bases and V by 3 bases; bases with no gene match: 11. CDR3 sequence: CASSSYRTGVGTEAFF. CDR3 in DNA: TGTGCCAGCAGCTCTTACAGGACAGGGGTTGGGACTGAAGCTTTCTTT.

This clonotype was observed many times. CDR3: CASSQVVPYEQYF. As DNA, the CDR3 is TGCGCCAGCAGCCAAGTGGTCCCGTACGAGCAGTACTTC. The rearrangement links TRBV4-1 to TRBJ2-7; no firm D call. This CDR3 is built from 13 residues. Trimming stripped 1 base from V and 4 bases from J, with 8 bases between. Germline CDR1 is MGHRA and CDR2 is YSYEKL.

The chain links TRBV6-1 to TRBJ2-3; no clear D. The germline gives CDR1 MNHNS, CDR2 SASEGT. V lost 5 bases and J lost 0, with 12 bases in between. There are 15 residues in the CDR3. In DNA form, the CDR3 reads TGTGCCAGCAGTCCGCCTTGGACGAGCACAGATACGCAGTATTTT. It is translated as CASSPPWTSTDTQYF.

This clonotype was seen at least ten times. The CDR3 DNA reads TGTGCCAGCAGCCCTTTTCCGGCCTACAATGAGCAGTTCTTC. Encoded protein: CASSPFPAYNEQFF. This chain links TRBV14 with TRBJ2-1; D ambiguous. Germline V gene lookup returns CDR1 SGHDN and CDR2 FVKESK. The germline V and J ends were trimmed by 4 bases and 2 bases, with 9 bases remaining between them. This CDR3 contains 14 residues.

A few counts support this clonotype. For the CDR3, the DNA is TGTGCCAGCAGTGCACAACAGGGTTCTGAAGCTTTCTTT. It encodes CASSAQQGSEAFF. The genes are TRBV12-3 or TRBV12-4 and TRBJ1-1, with a possible D match to TRBD1 (6 bases). This CDR3 is built from 13 residues. Trimming shortened V by 5 bases and J by 6 bases, and 13 bases separated the two germline ends.

The sample holds many counts of this clonotype. The chain recombines TRBV20-1 with TRBJ1-1; 9 bases align to TRBD1. J lost 4 bases, V lost 4 bases, and 7 bases had no gene match. Germline V CDR1 and CDR2: DFQATT, SNEGSKA (reference sequence). CDR3 size: 14 residues. This CDR3 is CSAITGGSTTEAFF. The DNA of the CDR3 is TGCAGTGCTATAACAGGGGGCTCGACCACTGAAGCTTTCTTT.

This clonotype was picked up a small number of times. The J gene is TRBJ1-5, the V gene TRBV7-9, with D possibly matching TRBD1 (6 bases). Looked up from germline, CDR1 is SEHNR and CDR2 is FQNEAQ (reference sequence). With 4 bases removed from V and 0 bases from J, the gap between germline ends came to 13 bases. The CDR3 is 16 amino acids. DNA for the CDR3: TGTGCCAGCAGCTCGGGGGGCCCCTATAGCAATCAGCCCCAGCATTTT. Residues: CASSSGGPYSNQPQHF.

In its sample, this clonotype was seen many times. The V gene is TRBV4-3, the J gene TRBJ1-2, with TRBD1 identical over 8 bases. Germline V gene sequence: CDR1 LGHNA, CDR2 YSLEER. V lost 4 bases and J lost 2; bases outside the gene matches: 9. This CDR3 is 16 amino acids long. The CDR3 DNA is TGCGCCAGCAGCCGACGCGGACAGGGTGGAAACTATGGCTACACCTTC. Translating it yields CASSRRGQGGNYGYTF.

A note on this clonotype: One end of the junction does not line up with germline, which may come from a read error. The CDR3 region is CASGLTGPWNNRPRHF. The CDR3 region has the DNA TGTGCCAGCGGCTTGACAGGCCCATGGAACAATCGGCCCCGGCATTTT. The chain couples TRBV27 to TRBJ1-5, with TRBD1 as a possible D gene (6 bases). The CDR3 loop spans 16 amino acids. The germline V gene encodes CDR1 MNHEY and CDR2 SMNVEV (reference sequence).

In this sample, this clonotype turned up many times. The rearrangement links TRBV5-1 to TRBJ2-1; the match to TRBD2 covers 9 bases. V lost 0 bases to trimming and J lost 3 bases; unmatched junction nucleotides: 1. Per germline, CDR1 SGHRS and CDR2 YFSETQ. The CDR3 loop spans 15 amino acids. DNA for the CDR3: TGCGCCAGCAGCTTGGAACTAGCGGGCTACAATGAGCAGTTCTTC. Residues: CASSLELAGYNEQFF.

This clonotype was detected a few times. The chain uses TRBV7-2 and TRBJ1-2; D possibly corresponds to TRBD1 (6 bases). This CDR3 comprises 13 residues. CDR1 and CDR2 from the germline V gene are SGHTA and FQGNSA. Trimming removed 8 bases at V and 3 bases at J, with 13 bases between. CDR3 sequence: CASQGRGDYGYTF. The CDR3 bases are TGTGCCAGCCAGGGCAGGGGCGACTATGGCTACACCTTC.

Concerning this clonotype itself: A much larger clone sits a single nucleotide away, making a read error possible. Here the CDR3 reads CASGSTGNSPLHF. The CDR3 DNA is TGTGCCAGCGGTTCCACAGGGAATTCACCCCTCCACTTT. The chain couples TRBV7-6 to TRBJ1-6; D perhaps matches TRBD1 (6 bases). CDR3 size: 13 residues. CDR1 SGHVS and CDR2 FNYEAQ come from the germline V gene. Trimming removed 8 bases from V and 7 bases from J, with 12 bases in between.